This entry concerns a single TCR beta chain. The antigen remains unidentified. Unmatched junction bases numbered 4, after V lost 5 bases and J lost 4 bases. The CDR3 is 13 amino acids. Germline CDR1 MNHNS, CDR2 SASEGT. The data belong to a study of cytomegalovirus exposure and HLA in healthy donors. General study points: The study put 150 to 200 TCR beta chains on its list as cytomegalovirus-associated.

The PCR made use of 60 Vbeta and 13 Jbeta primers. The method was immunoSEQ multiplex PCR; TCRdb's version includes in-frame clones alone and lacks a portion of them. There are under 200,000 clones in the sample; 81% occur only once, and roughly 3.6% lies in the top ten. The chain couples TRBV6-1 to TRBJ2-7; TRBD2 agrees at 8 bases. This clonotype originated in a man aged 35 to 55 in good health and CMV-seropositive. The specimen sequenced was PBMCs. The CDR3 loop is CASSLAGTYEQYF. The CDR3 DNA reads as TGTGCCAGCAGTTTAGCGGGAACTTACGAGCAGTACTTC.